The rows below give T cell receptor beta chains drawn from one sample of a study of beta chain features in type 1 diabetes. TCRdb's table, derived via immunoSEQ multiplex PCR, lists solely in-frame clones and lacks some. The sample has about 650,000 clones, about an eighth seen once; the top ten hold more than 0.1%. The sequenced material came from naive CD4+ T cells from blood. All receptors come from a man aged 25 to 40 with type 1 diabetes. CDR3s include the opening cysteine and the closing phenylalanine or tryptophan. D genes are given only for firm matches. A row's size may be missing; if present it is once, few, many or a size class.

abundance: NA
d_gene: NA
len: 15
v_gene: TRBV6-5
j_gene: TRBJ2-7
CDR3aa: CASSYGDMDNYEQYF
CDR3nt: TGTGCCAGCAGTTACGGCGACATGGACAACTACGAGCAGTACTTC

abundance: few
d_gene: NA
len: 18
v_gene: TRBV7-9
j_gene: TRBJ1-2
CDR3aa: CASSSPQGGSPLNYGYTF
CDR3nt: TGTGCCAGCAGCTCTCCCCAAGGAGGTAGTCCCCTTAACTATGGCTACACCTTC

abundance: NA
d_gene: TRBD2
len: 17
v_gene: TRBV5-4
j_gene: TRBJ2-5
CDR3aa: CASSLGPAGGLQETQYF
CDR3nt: TGTGCCAGCAGCTTGGGTCCAGCGGGGGGGCTCCAAGAGACCCAGTACTTC

abundance: few
d_gene: TRBD1
len: 14
v_gene: TRBV18
j_gene: TRBJ2-3
CDR3aa: CASSPGQGTDTQYF
CDR3nt: TGTGCCAGCTCACCGGGACAGGGCACAGATACGCAGTATTTT

abundance: NA
d_gene: NA
len: 14
v_gene: TRBV4-1
j_gene: TRBJ1-1
CDR3aa: CASSQQAGDTEAFF
CDR3nt: TGCGCCAGCAGCCAACAGGCAGGTGATACTGAAGCTTTCTTT

abundance: NA
d_gene: TRBD1
len: 14
v_gene: TRBV5-1
j_gene: TRBJ1-2
CDR3aa: CASSIDREVLGYTF
CDR3nt: TGCGCCAGCAGCATTGACAGGGAGGTCTTGGGCTACACCTTC

abundance: few
d_gene: NA
len: 13
v_gene: TRBV6-6
j_gene: TRBJ1-2
CDR3aa: CAIGGDNYYGYTF
CDR3nt: TGTGCCATCGGGGGGGACAACTACTATGGCTACACCTTC

abundance: few
d_gene: NA
len: 16
v_gene: TRBV7-6
j_gene: TRBJ1-3
CDR3aa: CASSLTAGDSGNTIYF
CDR3nt: TGTGCCAGCAGCTTAACAGCCGGCGACTCTGGAAACACCATATATTTT

abundance: few
d_gene: TRBD2
len: 13
v_gene: TRBV6-5
j_gene: TRBJ2-5
CDR3aa: CASSGLAEETQYF
CDR3nt: TGTGCCAGCAGCGGACTAGCGGAAGAGACCCAGTACTTC

abundance: NA
d_gene: NA
len: 15
v_gene: TRBV7-2
j_gene: TRBJ2-2
CDR3aa: CASSSRTENTGELFF
CDR3nt: TGTGCCAGCAGCTCCCGGACAGAAAACACCGGGGAGCTGTTTTTT

abundance: NA
d_gene: NA
len: 15
v_gene: TRBV9
j_gene: TRBJ1-6
CDR3aa: CASSPQGVLVSPLHF
CDR3nt: TGTGCCAGCAGCCCGCAAGGGGTTCTTGTGTCACCCCTCCACTTT

abundance: few
d_gene: NA
len: 13
v_gene: TRBV2
j_gene: TRBJ2-1
CDR3aa: CASSEGLYNEQFF
CDR3nt: TGTGCCAGCAGTGAAGGACTTTACAATGAGCAGTTCTTC

abundance: few
d_gene: TRBD1
len: 14
v_gene: TRBV5-1
j_gene: TRBJ2-3
CDR3aa: CASSTGQGVDTQYF
CDR3nt: TGCGCCAGCAGTACCGGACAGGGCGTGGATACGCAGTATTTT

abundance: few
d_gene: NA
len: 13
v_gene: TRBV9
j_gene: TRBJ1-1
CDR3aa: CASSSLGWTEAFF
CDR3nt: TGTGCCAGCAGCTCACTAGGATGGACTGAAGCTTTCTTT

abundance: NA
d_gene: NA
len: 15
v_gene: TRBV2
j_gene: TRBJ1-1
CDR3aa: CASSPAPGGPAEAFF
CDR3nt: TGTGCCAGCAGTCCGGCCCCTGGGGGTCCGGCTGAAGCTTTCTTT

abundance: few
d_gene: TRBD1
len: 16
v_gene: TRBV6-5
j_gene: TRBJ2-2
CDR3aa: CASSYPGQDYTGELFF
CDR3nt: TGTGCCAGCAGTTACCCAGGACAGGACTACACCGGGGAGCTGTTTTTT

abundance: few
d_gene: NA
len: 11
v_gene: TRBV28
j_gene: TRBJ2-7
CDR3aa: CASSLRYEQYF
CDR3nt: TGTGCCAGCAGTTTGCGATACGAGCAGTACTTC

abundance: few
d_gene: TRBD1
len: 14
v_gene: TRBV6-5
j_gene: TRBJ2-7
CDR3aa: CASSYRDSSYEQYF
CDR3nt: TGTGCCAGCAGTTATCGGGACAGTTCCTACGAGCAGTACTTC

abundance: few
d_gene: NA
len: 18
v_gene: TRBV6-4
j_gene: TRBJ2-1
CDR3aa: CASSALPLQGVSYNEQFF
CDR3nt: TGTGCCAGCAGTGCACTTCCTCTCCAAGGTGTCTCCTACAATGAGCAGTTCTTC

abundance: few
d_gene: NA
len: 15
v_gene: TRBV5-6
j_gene: TRBJ2-5
CDR3aa: CASTPYGGPKETQYF
CDR3nt: TGTGCCAGCACCCCCTACGGGGGTCCGAAAGAGACCCAGTACTTC

abundance: NA
d_gene: TRBD1
len: 14
v_gene: TRBV11-2
j_gene: TRBJ2-7
CDR3aa: CASSLQGASYEQYF
CDR3nt: TGTGCCAGCAGCTTACAGGGGGCGTCCTACGAGCAGTACTTC

abundance: NA
d_gene: NA
len: 15
v_gene: TRBV7-2
j_gene: TRBJ2-3
CDR3aa: CASSQRLGSTDTQYF
CDR3nt: TGTGCCAGCAGTCAACGACTAGGAAGCACAGATACGCAGTATTTT

abundance: NA
d_gene: NA
len: 15
v_gene: TRBV7-9
j_gene: TRBJ1-5
CDR3aa: CASSWGSGSDQPQHF
CDR3nt: TGTGCCAGCAGCTGGGGGTCGGGGAGCGATCAGCCCCAGCATTTT

abundance: NA
d_gene: NA
len: 14
v_gene: TRBV5-6
j_gene: TRBJ2-7
CDR3aa: CASSLLQTTYEQYF
CDR3nt: TGTGCCAGCAGCTTGCTACAGACTACCTACGAGCAGTACTTC

abundance: NA
d_gene: TRBD2
len: 15
v_gene: TRBV7-3
j_gene: TRBJ2-3
CDR3aa: CASSLGLAGADTQYF
CDR3nt: TGTGCCAGCAGCCTAGGACTAGCGGGGGCAGATACGCAGTATTTT

abundance: NA
d_gene: NA
len: 17
v_gene: TRBV15
j_gene: TRBJ1-5
CDR3aa: CATSRVLSGRGNQPQHF
CDR3nt: TGTGCCACCAGCAGGGTACTTTCTGGGCGGGGAAATCAGCCCCAGCATTTT

abundance: NA
d_gene: TRBD1
len: 14
v_gene: TRBV4-3
j_gene: TRBJ1-6
CDR3aa: CASSQGARGSPLHF
CDR3nt: TGCGCCAGCAGCCAAGGGGCCAGGGGGTCGCCCCTCCACTTT

abundance: few
d_gene: NA
len: 13
v_gene: TRBV6-1
j_gene: TRBJ2-5
CDR3aa: CASSLTFQETQYF
CDR3nt: TGTGCCAGCAGCCTGACATTTCAAGAGACCCAGTACTTC

abundance: NA
d_gene: TRBD1
len: 14
v_gene: TRBV15
j_gene: TRBJ1-2
CDR3aa: CATSTRTGNYGYTF
CDR3nt: TGTGCCACCAGCACCAGGACAGGGAACTATGGCTACACCTTC

abundance: NA
d_gene: NA
len: 14
v_gene: TRBV7-2
j_gene: TRBJ1-2
CDR3aa: CASRPSTVNYGYTF
CDR3nt: TGTGCCAGCAGGCCTTCGACGGTTAACTATGGCTACACCTTC

abundance: few
d_gene: NA
len: 13
v_gene: TRBV30
j_gene: TRBJ1-4
CDR3aa: CAWTGLVNEKLFF
CDR3nt: TGTGCCTGGACAGGGTTAGTTAATGAAAAACTGTTTTTT

abundance: NA
d_gene: NA
len: 15
v_gene: TRBV6-1
j_gene: TRBJ2-6
CDR3aa: CASRTSSSGANVLTF
CDR3nt: TGTGCCAGCAGGACTAGTTCCTCTGGGGCCAACGTCCTGACTTTC